This T cell receptor beta chain is drawn from a study of blood T cell repertoires in COVID-19. Study background: Some COVID-19 samples were acute and others convalescent; all came from the United States, Italy and Spain. Sample material is recorded as cDNA or gDNA derived from T cells, B-cell-depleted T cells, or PBMCs.

The germline V gene encodes CDR1 KGHSH and CDR2 LQKENI. The V end was cut by 5 bases, the J end by 7 bases, with 14 bases between. This CDR3 spans 13 amino acids. In the original processing: Reference gene primer amplification yielded estimated nucleated cell counts. Clones were sequenced by immunoSEQ multiplex PCR, and TCRdb holds only the in-frame ones, with some missing. V, J and clone size were drawn from that table, and D and trimming were deduced from the DNA. The table lists around 270,000 clones, approximately 90% of them singletons. This clone has only a few counts. This sequence originates from a man aged 25-40 years with acute or convalescent COVID-19. Sequenced input: peripheral blood. The chain has TRBV18 and TRBJ1-1, with unresolved D. The CDR3 reads CASSFDTNGEAFF. CDR3 nucleotides: TGTGCCAGCTCATTTGACACCAACGGTGAAGCTTTCTTT. Drawing the rest from reference TRBV18 and TRBJ1-1, the complete variable domain is NAGVMQNPRHLVRRRGQEARLRCSPMKGHSHVYWYRQLPEEGLKFMVYLQKENIIDESGMPKERFSAEFPKEGPSILRIQQVVRGDSAAYFCASSFDTNGEAFFGQGTRLTVV.